Below are 9 T cell receptor beta chains sequenced from a single sample in a study of CD8 T cells in ankylosing spondylitis (dated by TCRdb to the late 2010s). Libraries were constructed by 5' RACE. Sequencing was carried out with an Illumina HiSeq 2500. Starting from the raw public reads, TCRdb applied fastp trimming at Q25, assembled clones with MiXCR and retained in-frame beta chains. Here each entry gathers all rows of one CDR3 protein and keeps the most common genes and DNA. Within this sample are 350,000 to 400,000 distinct CDR3 sequences, with 20% of them counted one time only. The top ten clones comprise around 13% of the sample. The source material was blood, either unsorted or a sorted T cell fraction (not recorded which). These receptors were obtained from a male donor with ankylosing spondylitis or in good health (not recorded which).

V usage is TRBV15 and J usage is TRBJ2-7; TRBD1 agrees at 10 bases. Unmatched junction bases numbered 4, after V lost 5 bases and J lost 3 bases. The germline gives CDR1 LNHNV, CDR2 YYDKDF (reference sequence). CDR3 length equals 14 residues. Here the CDR3 DNA reads TGTGCCACCAGCTCTCGGGACAGGGGCTACGAGCAGTACTTC. Translated, it gives CATSSRDRGYEQYF.

This clonotype was seen a single time. This sequence joins TRBV15 and TRBJ1-1; D may be TRBD1 (5 bases). Germline V gene data show CDR1 as LNHNV and CDR2 as YYDKDF (reference sequence). This CDR3 has 17 amino acids. V shed 3 bases and J shed 0 bases, with 17 bases lying between them. The CDR3 loop is CATSSGPRQPMNTEAFF. In DNA form, the CDR3 reads TGTGCCACCAGCAGTGGACCGAGACAGCCCATGAACACTGAAGCTTTCTTT.

V usage is TRBV7-8 and J usage is TRBJ2-1; D gene ambiguous. CDR3 length equals 15 residues. Trimming cost V 0 bases and J 5 bases, with 11 bases left between them. Germline V lookup: CDR1 SGHVS, CDR2 FQNEAQ. The CDR3 sequence: CASSLAWQDDNEQFF. The CDR3 nucleotides are TGTGCCAGCAGCTTAGCGTGGCAGGACGACAATGAGCAGTTCTTC.

The sample holds many counts of this clonotype. The rearrangement uses TRBV29-1 and TRBJ2-7; the match to TRBD2 covers 12 bases. CDR1 and CDR2 from the germline V gene are SQVTM and ANQGSEA. V trimming: 4 bases; J trimming: 4 bases; junction bases outside the gene matches: 8. The CDR3 runs 15 residues. CDR3 sequence: CSVAEWTSGVYEQYF. As DNA, the CDR3 is TGCAGCGTTGCCGAATGGACTAGCGGGGTTTACGAGCAGTACTTC.

The chain carries TRBV11-2 and TRBJ2-7; D gene uncertain. The CDR3 runs 15 residues. Trimming shortened V by 4 bases and J by 3 bases, and 16 bases separated the two germline ends. Germline V lookup: CDR1 SGHAT, CDR2 FQNNGV. In DNA, the CDR3 is TGTGCCAGCAGCTCGCCGTTGTTCTGGTTCTACGAGCAGTACTTC. This encodes CASSSPLFWFYEQYF.

This chain uses TRBV2 with TRBJ2-7; D may be TRBD1 (5 bases). V was clipped by 5 bases and J by 5 bases, with 10 bases between them. Germline V gene data show CDR1 as SNHLY and CDR2 as FYNNEI. This CDR3 is built from 12 residues. Here the CDR3 reads CASSPRANEQYF. CDR3 bases: TGTGCCAGCAGTCCCAGGGCAAACGAGCAGTACTTC.

The chain joins TRBV4-1 to TRBJ2-7; possible D gene TRBD1, 5 bases. The length of the CDR3 is 16 residues. V was pared by 4 bases and J by 2 bases, with 18 bases between. Germline assignment: CDR1 MGHRA and CDR2 YSYEKL. This chain's CDR3 is CASSPHDGQGAYEQYF. As DNA, the CDR3 is TGCGCCAGCAGCCCCCACGACGGGCAGGGCGCCTACGAGCAGTACTTC.

This chain links TRBV7-8 with TRBJ2-2; D may correspond to TRBD1 or TRBD2 (5 bases each). Trimming removed 2 bases at V and 6 bases at J, with 7 bases between. The germline gives CDR1 SGHVS, CDR2 FQNEAQ. This CDR3 spans 13 amino acids. This chain's CDR3 is CASSLWGSGELFF. In DNA form, the CDR3 reads TGTGCCAGCAGCTTATGGGGGTCCGGGGAGCTGTTTTTT.

Only a few counts were recorded for this clonotype. The chain recombines TRBV6-1 with TRBJ2-5; D ambiguous. CDR1 MNHNS and CDR2 SASEGT come from the germline V gene. V was trimmed by 5 bases and J by 2 bases, leaving 15 bases between them. The CDR3 is 15 residues long. This CDR3 reads CASSRSVYAQETQYF. CDR3 DNA: TGTGCCAGCAGTCGCTCTGTGTACGCGCAAGAGACCCAGTACTTC.